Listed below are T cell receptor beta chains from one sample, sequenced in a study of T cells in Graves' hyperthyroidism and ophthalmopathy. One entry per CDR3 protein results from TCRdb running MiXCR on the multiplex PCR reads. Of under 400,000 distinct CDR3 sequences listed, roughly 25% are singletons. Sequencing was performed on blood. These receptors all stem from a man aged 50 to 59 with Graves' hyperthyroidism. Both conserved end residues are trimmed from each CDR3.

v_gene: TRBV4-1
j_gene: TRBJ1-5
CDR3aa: ASSQDAATNQPQH

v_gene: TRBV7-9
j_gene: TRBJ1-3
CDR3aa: ASSFQTSGNTIY

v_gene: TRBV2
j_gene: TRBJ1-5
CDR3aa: ASRGALTSNQPQH

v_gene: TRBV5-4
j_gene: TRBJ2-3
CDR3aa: ASSLDSGHTDTQY

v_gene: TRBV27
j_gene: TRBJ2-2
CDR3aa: ASSSPVGELF

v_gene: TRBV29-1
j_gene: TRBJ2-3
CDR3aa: SAELRDRGGDTQY

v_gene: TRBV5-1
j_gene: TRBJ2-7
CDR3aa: ASTPPGTGYGEQY

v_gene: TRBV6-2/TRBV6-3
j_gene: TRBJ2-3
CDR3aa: ASKRRLTDTQY

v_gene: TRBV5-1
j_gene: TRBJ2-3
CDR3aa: ASSENSGHTQY

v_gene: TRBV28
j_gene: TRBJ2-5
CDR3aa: ASSRLRPEETQY

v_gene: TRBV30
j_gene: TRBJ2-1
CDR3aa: AWSRGSGRNEQF

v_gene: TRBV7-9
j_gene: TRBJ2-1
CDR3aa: ASSHRAGGTHNEQF

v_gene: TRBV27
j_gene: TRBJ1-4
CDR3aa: ASTSGQRNEKLF

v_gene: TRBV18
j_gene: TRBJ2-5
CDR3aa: ASSPQGTETQY

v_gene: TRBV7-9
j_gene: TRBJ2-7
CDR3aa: ASSPGQGAPQGEQY

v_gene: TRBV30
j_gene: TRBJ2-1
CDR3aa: AWRPLGGLNNEQF

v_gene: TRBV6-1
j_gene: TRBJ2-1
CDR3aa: ASRGLAGSSYNEQF

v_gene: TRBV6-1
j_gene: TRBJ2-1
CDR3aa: ASTARLVGWDEQF

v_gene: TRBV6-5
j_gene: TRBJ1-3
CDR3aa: ASSFLGAGNSGNTIY

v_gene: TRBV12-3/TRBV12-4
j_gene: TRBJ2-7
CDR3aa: ASRGLAGGAYEQY

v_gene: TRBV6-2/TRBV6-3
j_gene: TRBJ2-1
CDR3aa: ASRNDNEQF

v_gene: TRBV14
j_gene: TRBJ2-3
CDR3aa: ASSQDLRTGGATDTQY

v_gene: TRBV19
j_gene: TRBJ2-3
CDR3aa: ASSTPRRERWWGTDTQY

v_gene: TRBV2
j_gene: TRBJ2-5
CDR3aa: ASRETGPETQY

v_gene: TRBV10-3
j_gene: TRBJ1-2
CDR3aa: AISDGGENMGYT